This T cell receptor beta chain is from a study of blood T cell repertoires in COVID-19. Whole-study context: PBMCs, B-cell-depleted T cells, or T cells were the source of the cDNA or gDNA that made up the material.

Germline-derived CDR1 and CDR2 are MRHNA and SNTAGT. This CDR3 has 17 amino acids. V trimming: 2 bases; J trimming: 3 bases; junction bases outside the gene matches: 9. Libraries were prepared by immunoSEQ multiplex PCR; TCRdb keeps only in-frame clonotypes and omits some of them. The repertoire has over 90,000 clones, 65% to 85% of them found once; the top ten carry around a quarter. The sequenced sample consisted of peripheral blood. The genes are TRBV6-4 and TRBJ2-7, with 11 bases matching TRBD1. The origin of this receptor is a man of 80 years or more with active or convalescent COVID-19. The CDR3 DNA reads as TGTGCCAGCAGTGACAGTCCGTGGACAGGGGGCGGCTACGAGCAGTACTTC. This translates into CASSDSPWTGGGYEQYF.